These 21 T cell receptor beta chains were sequenced from one sample in a study of T cells after yellow fever vaccination. TCRdb redid the calling of the 5' RACE reads with MiXCR, one entry per CDR3 protein. In the table there are hundreds of thousands of distinct CDR3 sequences, 10% to 15% of which are singletons. This specimen was PBMCs, taken on the day of the yellow fever booster vaccination. These receptors were collected from a man under 40 who received the YFV17D yellow fever vaccine.

This clonotype was seen a few times. The rearrangement links TRBV20-1 to TRBJ2-1, with D maybe TRBD1 (7 bases). Germline CDR1 DFQATT, CDR2 SNEGSKA (reference sequence). Deletions cut 6 bases from V and 3 bases from J, with 21 bases between. The length of the CDR3 is 16 residues. CDR3 sequence (DNA): TGCAGTGCCCAGGGGGGAGAGGTTACATACTACAATGAGCAGTTCTTC. It is translated as CSAQGGEVTYYNEQFF.

This clonotype was observed a few times. V gene TRBV7-3 combines with J gene TRBJ1-6; TRBD1 aligns across 12 bases. CDR1 SGHTA and CDR2 FQGTGA come from the germline V gene. CDR3 length equals 23 residues. V lost 4 bases and J lost 3; bases outside the gene matches: 22. CDR3 in amino acids: CASSYTKAATGTGGGFYNSPLHF. In nucleotides, the CDR3 is TGTGCCAGCAGCTACACTAAAGCTGCAACCGGGACAGGGGGCGGGTTCTATAATTCACCCCTCCACTTT. Based on the CDR3 plus reference TRBV7-3 and TRBJ1-6, the full variable domain is GAGVSQTPSNKVTEKGKYVELRCDPISGHTALYWYRQSLGQGPEFLIYFQGTGAADDSGLPNDRFFAVRPEGSVSTLKIQRTERGDSAVYLCASSYTKAATGTGGGFYNSPLHFGNGTRLTVT.

This clonotype was observed a handful of times. Here the CDR3 reads CAISGTLAESHNEQFF. The CDR3 DNA reads TGTGCCATCAGTGGAACCCTAGCGGAGTCCCACAATGAGCAGTTCTTC. This chain links TRBV10-3 with TRBJ2-1; 7 bases map to TRBD2. Germline-derived CDR1 and CDR2 are ENHRY and SYGVKD. This CDR3 has 16 residues. V gave up 4 bases and J gave up 5 bases; unmatched junction bases: 11.

This chain uses TRBV28 with TRBJ2-7; 8 nucleotides line up with TRBD1. CDR3 size: 16 residues. Germline CDR1 reads MDHEN; CDR2 reads SYDVKM. Trimming cost V 6 bases and J 3 bases; bases outside gene matches: 13. The CDR3 sequence is CASRTPSGTGLYEQYF. In DNA form, the CDR3 reads TGTGCCAGCAGAACCCCTTCTGGGACAGGCCTCTACGAGCAGTACTTC.

The table lists this clonotype with a few counts. The chain recombines TRBV20-1 with TRBJ2-7; D possibly corresponds to TRBD1 (5 bases). The germline V gene encodes CDR1 DFQATT and CDR2 SNEGSKA (reference sequence). The ends were cut back, 3 bases at V and 2 bases at J, with 11 bases in the middle. This CDR3 has 13 amino acids. The CDR3 DNA follows: TGCAGTGCTAGCGACAGAAGCCCCTACGAGCAGTACTTC. Its protein is CSASDRSPYEQYF.

The genes are TRBV5-3 and TRBJ2-6; no clear D gene. TRBV5-3 is an ORF; its function is uncertain. CDR3 length equals 15 residues. Trimming cost V 0 bases and J 4 bases, with 8 bases left between them. The CDR3, as DNA: TGTGCCAGAAGCTTGGCGGCGGCCGGGGCCAACGTCCTGACTTTC. Encoded protein: CARSLAAAGANVLTF.

The rearrangement links TRBV29-1 to TRBJ1-5, with 7 bases aligning to TRBD1. Germline CDR1 reads SQVTM; CDR2 reads ANQGSEA. The CDR3 is made up of 15 amino acids. The V gene end was trimmed by 5 bases and the J gene end by 2 bases; junction bases not matched to a gene: 9. The CDR3 is CSVTTGRGGNQPQHF. For the CDR3, the DNA is TGCAGCGTTACGACAGGGAGAGGTGGCAATCAGCCCCAGCATTTT.

This clonotype was seen many times. The V and J genes are TRBV20-1 and TRBJ2-3; no reliable D call. The CDR3 consists of 13 residues. CDR1 DFQATT and CDR2 SNEGSKA come from the germline V gene (reference sequence). As DNA, the CDR3 is TGCACCTCTTCTCGTACTAGCACAGATACGCAGTATTTT. Amino acids: CTSSRTSTDTQYF.

This clonotype was observed a handful of times. The genes are TRBV18 and TRBJ1-2; no clear D. CDR3 size: 15 residues. Looked up from germline, CDR1 is KGHSH and CDR2 is LQKENI. Trimming stripped 3 bases from V and 2 bases from J, with 13 bases between. The CDR3 loop is CASSPLDGPNYGYTF. CDR3 in DNA: TGTGCCAGCTCACCCCTGGACGGACCGAACTATGGCTACACCTTC.

With respect to this clonotype: The junction and the germline gene differ at one end; a read error may be behind it. The V call is TRBV18, the J call TRBJ1-2, with 10 bases lining up with TRBD1. There are 17 residues in the CDR3. The germline CDR1 and CDR2 sequences are KGHSH and LQKENI. CDR3 protein: CASSPQATGGRIYGFTF. DNA of the CDR3: TGTGCCAGCTCACCGCAAGCGACAGGGGGCCGGATCTATGGCTTCACCTTC.

The chain combines TRBV18 with TRBJ2-1; 11 bases match TRBD2. The CDR3 loop spans 17 amino acids. The germline gives CDR1 KGHSH, CDR2 LQKENI. Unmatched junction bases numbered 9, after V lost 2 bases and J lost 6 bases. This chain's CDR3 is CASSPGFATSGTNEQFF. The CDR3 coding sequence is TGTGCCAGCTCACCAGGGTTCGCGACTAGCGGGACCAATGAGCAGTTCTTC.

In its sample, this clonotype was seen many times. V usage is TRBV12-3 or TRBV12-4 and J usage is TRBJ2-1; no firm D call. V was pared by 1 base and J by 13 bases, with 8 bases between. CDR3 size: 11 residues. In nucleotides, the CDR3 is TGTGCCAGCAGTTTAGAGGTCGTTCAGTTCTTC. Amino acid sequence: CASSLEVVQFF.

This clonotype has only a few counts. This chain uses TRBV4-3 with TRBJ1-5; D is unclear. Between the trimmed V and J ends, which lost 0 bases and 6 bases, there was a span of 6 bases. The CDR3 consists of 13 residues. Germline CDR1 is LGHNA and CDR2 is YSLEER. CDR3 sequence (DNA): TGCGCCAGCAGCCAAGATGGGTTTCAGCCCCAGCATTTT. This gives the protein CASSQDGFQPQHF.

This clonotype was picked up a small number of times. V and J are TRBV5-1 and TRBJ2-3, with 9 positions matching TRBD2. The J segment lost 1 base and the V segment lost 5 bases, leaving 11 bases of the junction unmatched. The CDR3 is 17 amino acids. The germline CDR1 and CDR2 sequences are SGHRS and YFSETQ. CDR3 nucleotide sequence: TGCGCCAGCAGACTTGCGGGAGGGCCTTCCCGCACAGATACGCAGTATTTT. This gives the protein CASRLAGGPSRTDTQYF.

V is TRBV29-1 and J is TRBJ2-3, with TRBD2 identical over 10 bases. CDR3 length equals 14 residues. The ends lost 7 bases at V and 6 bases at J; junction bases unmatched: 10. From germline, CDR1 is SQVTM and CDR2 ANQGSEA. The CDR3 protein is CSATSSGRLDTQYF. The CDR3 DNA reads TGCAGCGCCACCTCTAGCGGGAGATTGGATACGCAGTATTTT.

Only a few counts were recorded for this clonotype. V usage is TRBV10-3 and J usage is TRBJ2-1, with D maybe TRBD2 (5 bases). With 0 bases removed from V and 4 bases from J, the gap between germline ends came to 13 bases. The length of the CDR3 is 16 residues. Germline-derived CDR1 and CDR2 are ENHRY and SYGVKD. CDR3 sequence (DNA): TGTGCCATCAGTGAGTCGGGTCTAGCCTTATACAATGAGCAGTTCTTC. As protein: CAISESGLALYNEQFF.

This clonotype was observed a handful of times. This chain joins TRBV21-1 and TRBJ2-7; the table names TRBD2, a call not compared with the DNA. TRBV21-1 is a listed pseudogene. The CDR3 has 16 residues. The CDR3 DNA sequence: TGTGCCAGCAGTACTCGTGATCGGGAGACGGGCTACGAGCAGTACTTC. Translating it yields CASSTRDRETGYEQYF.

For this clonotype: Possible read error: a much larger clone is one base away. This sequence joins TRBV29-1 and TRBJ2-2, with D tentatively TRBD1 or TRBD2 (5 bases each). Per the germline V gene, CDR1 is SQVTM and CDR2 is ANQGSEA. This CDR3 spans 10 amino acids. In DNA form, the CDR3 reads TGCAGCGCCGGGGCCGGGGAGCAGTTTTTT. The encoded protein is CSAGAGEQFF.

The chain has TRBV6-2 or TRBV6-3 and TRBJ2-1, with TRBD2 matching 8 bases. V gave up 6 bases and J gave up 4 bases; unmatched junction bases: 5. This CDR3 has 14 amino acids. Germline V lookup: CDR1 MNHEY, CDR2 SVGEGT. CDR3 residues: CASSGRGLYNEQFF. In DNA form, the CDR3 reads TGTGCCAGCAGCGGGAGGGGACTTTACAATGAGCAGTTCTTC.

This sequence joins TRBV12-3 or TRBV12-4 and TRBJ2-5, with 7 bases fitting TRBD1. The CDR3 is made up of 15 amino acids. V was clipped by 4 bases and J by 4 bases; unmatched bases: 9. CDR3 DNA: TGTGCCAGCAGTTCCCGACAGGGCCTTGGAGAGACCCAGTACTTC. Amino acid sequence: CASSSRQGLGETQYF.

This CDR3 reads CATSDFGQPYGYTF. Here the CDR3 DNA reads TGTGCCACCAGTGATTTTGGCCAGCCCTATGGCTACACCTTC. The rearrangement joins TRBV24-1 to TRBJ1-2; no firm D call. V shed 1 base and J shed 4 bases, with 9 bases lying between them. Per the germline V gene, CDR1 is KGHDR and CDR2 is SFDVKD. The CDR3 covers 14 residues.